This TCR beta chain was obtained from a study of shared clonotypes between healthy human individuals. General study results and limits: The small donor group covered limited genetic and exposure diversity.

Profiling relied on immunoSEQ multiplex PCR, and the TCRdb table lists in-frame clones only, not all of them. There are 2 million to 2.5 million clones in the sample; around 92% occur only once, and around 0.4% lies in the top ten. To note about this clone: Antigen unknown. Other nucleotide sequences from this sample produce the same CDR3.

V was cut by 1 base and J by 4 bases, with 3 bases left in between. Germline V gene lookup returns CDR1 LNHNV and CDR2 YYDKDF (reference sequence). This CDR3 comprises 12 residues. This sequence originates from a man between 18 and 35 years old in good health. Some clones in this sample may be carry-over from other donors' samples. The specimen was naive CD4+ T cells from PBMCs. Subset: CD45RA+ positively selected. The rearrangement links TRBV15 to TRBJ2-3; D gene uncertain. CDR3 bases: TGTGCCACCAGCAGAGTGGCAGATACGCAGTATTTT. Encoded protein: CATSRVADTQYF.